A single sample gave rise to the 10 T cell receptor beta chains below, sequenced in a study of post-analysis software for immune sequencing data. These receptors are not linked to any known antigen. Each TCR beta cDNA library carried unique molecular identifiers. MiXCR was run by TCRdb on the PCR reads, yielding one entry per CDR3 protein. In the table there are hundreds of thousands of distinct CDR3 sequences, roughly 40% of which are singletons. Overall study findings and caveats: Patients had higher frequencies than controls of a few TRBV segments, including TRBV5-6, TRBV5-1 and TRBV20-1.

Specimen: blood. The receptors stem from a girl aged 5 to 17 with multiple sclerosis.

The CDR3, as DNA: TGTGCCTCGTCCCGGGGGGGGAGGGAAGAGACCCAGTACTTC. This translates into CASSRGGREETQYF. V gene TRBV4-2 combines with J gene TRBJ2-5; 8 positions agree with TRBD2. V trimming: 11 bases; J trimming: 3 bases; junction bases outside the gene matches: 11. Germline assignment: CDR1 LGHNA and CDR2 YNFKEQ. The CDR3 length is 14 residues.

In this sample, this clonotype turned up once. This rearrangement joins TRBV10-3 to TRBJ1-6; D might be TRBD1 (5 bases). Per germline, CDR1 ENHRY and CDR2 SYGVKD. The V end lost 4 bases, the J end lost 0 bases, and 16 bases lay between the germline ends. The CDR3 loop spans 18 amino acids. The CDR3 sequence: CAISGPGGLSSYNSPLHF. In DNA, the CDR3 is TGTGCCATCAGTGGTCCGGGGGGACTAAGCTCCTATAATTCACCCCTCCACTTT.

The sample holds a few counts of this clonotype. V gene TRBV6-1 combines with J gene TRBJ1-1; tentatively, D is TRBD1 (6 bases). Trimming cost V 4 bases and J 5 bases, with 26 bases left between them. The V gene's germline CDR1 is MNHNS and CDR2 SASEGT. This CDR3 is built from 18 residues. The CDR3 DNA sequence: TGTGCCAGCAGTGCCAGGCATCACAGGGAGTACTCTAGAACTGAAGCTTTCTTT. This sequence encodes CASSARHHREYSRTEAFF.

The chain combines TRBV15 with TRBJ2-7; 9 nucleotides agree with TRBD1. Matching the DNA end better, TRBJ2-5 makes the J call doubtful. From germline, CDR1 is LNHNV and CDR2 YYDKDF (reference sequence). The CDR3 is 16 amino acids. The CDR3 coding sequence is TGTGCCACCAGCAGTGGGGGTACAGGGGGCCTGAAGACCCAGTACTTC. It is translated as CATSSGGTGGLKTQYF.

The rearrangement joins TRBV29-1 to TRBJ1-1, with D possibly matching TRBD1 (6 bases). Germline V gene lookup returns CDR1 SQVTM and CDR2 ANQGSEA. Trimming removed 8 bases from V and 4 bases from J, with 14 bases in between. This CDR3 region has 12 residues. CDR3 sequence: CSNGQPFTEAFF. As DNA, the CDR3 is TGCAGCAACGGACAGCCCTTCACTGAAGCTTTCTTT.

The chain recombines TRBV20-1 with TRBJ2-3; TRBD2 matches at 11 bases. Germline values: CDR1 DFQATT, CDR2 SNEGSKA (reference sequence). There are 15 residues in the CDR3. Germline trimming cut 6 bases from V and 0 bases from J; bases unmatched to any gene: 5. The CDR3 loop reads CSALGTSGSTDTQYF. The CDR3 DNA is TGCAGTGCCCTCGGGACTAGCGGAAGCACAGATACGCAGTATTTT.

Only a few counts were recorded for this clonotype. J is TRBJ2-7 and V is TRBV5-1, with D unclear. Trimming took 0 bases from V and 4 from J, leaving 17 bases between them. The CDR3 covers 16 residues. Germline values: CDR1 SGHRS, CDR2 YFSETQ. DNA of the CDR3: TGCGCCAGCAGCTTGGCCGCGGCGACTTGGGCGTACGAGCAGTACTTC. The encoded protein is CASSLAAATWAYEQYF. Full variable domain (outside the CDR3, taken from reference TRBV5-1 and TRBJ2-7): KAGVTQTPRYLIKTRGQQVTLSCSPISGHRSVSWYQQTPGQGLQFLFEYFSETQRNKGNFPGRFSGRQFSNSRSEMNVSTLELGDSALYLCASSLAAATWAYEQYFGPGTRLTVT.

This clonotype was seen once. The junction and the germline gene differ at one end; a read error may be behind it. The chain combines TRBV6-5 with TRBJ2-1, with D perhaps matching TRBD1 or TRBD2 (5 bases each). The germline V gene has CDR1 MNHEY and CDR2 SVGAGI. The CDR3 is 16 amino acids. CDR3 nucleotides: TGTGCCAGTGGACCGGGACGGATTAGCTCCTACAATGAGCGGTTCTTC. Translating it yields CASGPGRISSYNERFF.

V gene TRBV4-1 combines with J gene TRBJ2-3, with 11 bases identical to TRBD2. The junction had 11 bases not matched to a gene; V was cut back by 3 bases and J by 0 bases. The CDR3 spans 19 residues. Germline V gene lookup returns CDR1 MGHRA and CDR2 YSYEKL. CDR3 bases: TGCGCCAGCAGCCACGAAGGGCCTCGGACTAGCGGGAGCACAGATACGCAGTATTTT. This encodes CASSHEGPRTSGSTDTQYF.

This clonotype was seen a few times. The V gene is TRBV20-1, the J gene TRBJ2-3, with TRBD2 matching over 7 bases. The CDR3 sequence is 14 residues long. Germline values: CDR1 DFQATT, CDR2 SNEGSKA (reference sequence). J lost 2 bases, V lost 3 bases, and 5 bases had no gene match. The CDR3 sequence is CSASRLAATDTQYF. The CDR3, as DNA: TGCAGTGCTAGTCGGCTAGCGGCCACAGATACGCAGTATTTT.